Following are 26 T cell receptor beta chains from one sample sequenced in a study of Ad26.COV2.S vaccination and SARS-CoV-2 variants. Sequencing was performed with immunoSEQ multiplex PCR; in TCRdb, only in-frame clones are kept and a portion is missing. The sample consists of fewer than 900,000 clones, roughly nine tenths of them appearing once. Described treatment: 15 to 20 received Ad26.COV2.S at low or high dose, single or two shots; about 5 received placebo; per-sample allocation not given. Specimen acquisition occurred on day 63 following the initial vaccine or placebo injection. The specimen comprised peripheral blood, sampled in a trial of Ad26.COV2.S vaccine versus placebo. The receptors come from a person between 18 and 65 years old who received the Ad26.COV2.S COVID-19 vaccine or a placebo.

This chain connects TRBV18 to TRBJ2-1, with TRBD2 matching over 10 bases. J lost 7 bases, V lost 0 bases, and 3 bases had no gene match. The CDR3 has 15 residues. CDR1 is KGHSH and CDR2 is LQKENI in the germline V gene. The CDR3 loop reads CASSPPGTSVNEQFF. The CDR3 DNA reads TGTGCCAGCTCACCACCCGGGACTAGCGTGAATGAGCAGTTCTTC.

The rearrangement joins TRBV5-6 to TRBJ2-7, with D possibly matching TRBD1 (6 bases). Germline V gene sequence: CDR1 SGHDT, CDR2 YYEEEE. This CDR3 has 13 amino acids. V was shortened by 4 bases and J by 6 bases, with 14 bases between the two germline ends. CDR3 region: CASSPSWGREQYF. For the CDR3, the DNA is TGTGCCAGCAGCCCGAGTTGGGGGCGCGAGCAGTACTTC.

About this clone itself: Other DNA sequences of this sample code for an identical CDR3. This sequence joins TRBV20-1 and TRBJ2-3; D unclear. This CDR3 comprises 10 residues. The V gene lost 3 bases and the J gene lost 2 bases, with 0 bases spanning the gap. Looked up from germline, CDR1 is DFQATT and CDR2 is SNEGSKA (reference sequence). The CDR3 region has the DNA TGCAGTGCTAGCACAGATACGCAGTATTTT. It encodes CSASTDTQYF.

V gene TRBV6-5 combines with J gene TRBJ1-2, with a weak D call TRBD1 (6 bases). Trimming cost V 8 bases and J 5 bases, with 12 bases left between them. CDR3 length: 12 residues. Germline assignment: CDR1 MNHEY and CDR2 SVGAGI. DNA of the CDR3: TGTGCCAGCGACAGGCCGATATATGGCTACACCTTC. Its translation: CASDRPIYGYTF.

CDR3 in DNA: TGTGCCAGCCGTGGACACAAAAGCAATCAGCCCCAGCATTTT. This sequence encodes CASRGHKSNQPQHF. V is TRBV21-1 and J is TRBJ1-5; the DNA was not used to check the table's D call, TRBD1. TRBV21-1 is recorded as a pseudogene. The CDR3 is 14 residues long.

This clone has just one count. This chain connects TRBV18 to TRBJ1-5; 8 bases map to TRBD1. CDR1 and CDR2 from the germline V gene are KGHSH and LQKENI. This CDR3 has 16 residues. The ends lost 2 bases at V and 0 bases at J; junction bases unmatched: 3. The CDR3 sequence: CASSPGQGSSNQPQHF. The CDR3 DNA reads TGTGCCAGCTCACCAGGACAGGGATCTAGCAATCAGCCCCAGCATTTT.

The chain joins TRBV11-2 to TRBJ2-2; D may match TRBD1 or TRBD2 (6 bases each). The V gene lost 5 bases and the J gene lost 2 bases, with 15 bases spanning the gap. The CDR3 consists of 16 residues. Germline assignment: CDR1 SGHAT and CDR2 FQNNGV. The CDR3 coding sequence is TGTGCCAGCAGCGTCCCAGGAGGGACAAACACCGGGGAGCTGTTTTTT. Its translation is CASSVPGGTNTGELFF.

V is TRBV5-1 and J is TRBJ2-3; D gene ambiguous. Trimming took off 4 bases at V and 0 bases at J, with 9 bases between the two ends. This CDR3 region has 14 residues. The germline CDR1 and CDR2 sequences are SGHRS and YFSETQ. The CDR3 region has the DNA TGCGCCAGCAGCGTCATAACTAGCACAGATACGCAGTATTTT. Protein: CASSVITSTDTQYF.

The genes are TRBV10-2 and TRBJ1-2, with 9 bases fitting TRBD1. This CDR3 comprises 14 residues. V shed 6 bases and J 7 bases; nucleotides not matched to a gene: 9. Germline V lookup: CDR1 WSHSY, CDR2 SAAADI. The CDR3 sequence is CASRLSGTGIGYTF. The CDR3 coding sequence is TGCGCCAGCAGACTCTCCGGGACAGGGATTGGCTACACCTTC.

The V call is TRBV11-2, the J call TRBJ1-2, with D possibly TRBD1 on 6 matching bases. Germline CDR1 SGHAT, CDR2 FQNNGV. The ends were cut back, 6 bases at V and 4 bases at J, with 12 bases in the middle. This CDR3 spans 13 amino acids. The DNA of the CDR3 is TGTGCCAGCAGTTCGGACAGCGGCTATGGCTACACCTTC. Residues: CASSSDSGYGYTF.

The rearrangement uses TRBV6-2 or TRBV6-3 and TRBJ2-2, with no clear D. Trimming removed 2 bases from V and 4 bases from J, with 11 bases in between. The CDR3 has 15 residues. Germline V lookup: CDR1 MNHEY, CDR2 SVGEGT. CDR3 DNA sequence: TGTGCCAGCAGTTACCCTTCCGTAGGCACCGGGGAGCTGTTTTTT. This sequence encodes CASSYPSVGTGELFF.

This rearrangement joins TRBV7-3 to TRBJ1-1; D perhaps matches TRBD1 (5 bases). The CDR3 totals 15 residues. Trimming left V 2 bases short and J 6 bases short, with 16 bases between. CDR1 and CDR2 (germline): SGHTA, FQGTGA. The CDR3 here is CASSLWAGREAEAFF. The CDR3 bases are TGTGCCAGCAGCTTATGGGCAGGGAGAGAAGCTGAAGCTTTCTTT.

V is TRBV19 and J is TRBJ1-2; weak D call: TRBD1 (5 bases). This CDR3 is 14 amino acids long. The germline V gene has CDR1 LNHDA and CDR2 SQIVND (reference sequence). V was cut by 3 bases and J by 2 bases, with 10 bases left in between. CDR3 sequence reads: CASSMSTVNYGYTF. The DNA for the CDR3 is TGTGCCAGTAGTATGTCGACAGTAAACTATGGCTACACCTTC.

The V and J genes are TRBV5-4 and TRBJ1-1; a weak D match, TRBD1 (5 bases). The CDR3 length is 15 residues. V lost 0 bases and J lost 0, with 9 bases in between. Germline V gene data show CDR1 as SGHNT and CDR2 as YYREEE (reference sequence). The CDR3 DNA follows: TGTGCCAGCAGCTTGGTGGGGGTTTTGAACACTGAAGCTTTCTTT. It specifies CASSLVGVLNTEAFF.

This chain links TRBV5-1 with TRBJ2-7; a weak D match, TRBD1 (5 bases). From germline, CDR1 is SGHRS and CDR2 YFSETQ. The CDR3 extends over 14 amino acids. V dropped 3 bases and J dropped 3 bases, with 13 bases sitting between them. The CDR3, as DNA: TGCGCCAGCAGCTCCCAGTTCGACAGCTACGAGCAGTACTTC. It specifies CASSSQFDSYEQYF.

This chain links TRBV6-1 with TRBJ2-2; the match to TRBD1 covers 10 bases. V trimming: 3 bases; J trimming: 3 bases; junction bases outside the gene matches: 1. The CDR3 totals 15 residues. Germline V gene data show CDR1 as MNHNS and CDR2 as SASEGT. DNA of the CDR3: TGTGCCAGCAGTGAGGACAGGGGGTACACCGGGGAGCTGTTTTTT. Protein: CASSEDRGYTGELFF.

V and J are TRBV3-1 (or the pseudogene TRBV3-2) and TRBJ1-2, with 9 bases fitting TRBD1. Germline V lookup: CDR1 LGHDT, CDR2 YNNKEL (reference sequence). This CDR3 is built from 14 residues. V shed 4 bases and J 8 bases; nucleotides not matched to a gene: 8. The CDR3 reads CASSRGTGMIGYTF. CDR3 in DNA: TGTGCCAGCAGCCGAGGGACAGGGATGATCGGCTACACCTTC.

The chain uses TRBV7-8 and TRBJ1-1; maybe TRBD1 (6 bases). Per germline, CDR1 SGHVS and CDR2 FQNEAQ. V lost 4 bases to trimming and J lost 1 base, with 10 bases between them. The CDR3 runs to 14 residues. This chain's CDR3 is CASSSGVRNTEAFF. CDR3 coding DNA: TGTGCCAGCAGCTCAGGGGTCAGGAACACTGAAGCTTTCTTT. Full variable domain (remainder filled in from reference TRBV7-8 and TRBJ1-1): GAGVSQSPRYKVAKRGQDVALRCDPISGHVSLFWYQQALGQGPEFLTYFQNEAQLDKSGLPSDRFFAERPEGSVSTLKIQRTQQEDSAVYLCASSSGVRNTEAFFGQGTRLTVV.

This clone has just a few counts. The J gene is TRBJ2-7, the V gene TRBV7-9; D gene ambiguous. Germline V lookup: CDR1 SEHNR, CDR2 FQNEAQ (reference sequence). With 2 bases removed from V and 1 base from J, the gap between germline ends came to 9 bases. The CDR3 has 14 residues. The CDR3 coding sequence is TGTGCCAGCAGCTTACAGGATTTTTCCTACGAGCAGTACTTC. It translates to CASSLQDFSYEQYF.

The genes are TRBV5-5 and TRBJ2-3, with D perhaps assigned TRBD1 or TRBD2 (5 bases each). The germline V gene has CDR1 SGHKS and CDR2 YYEKEE (reference sequence). The CDR3 covers 16 residues. Trimming removed 0 bases at V and 2 bases at J, with 13 bases between. Here the CDR3 reads CASSLGGIVVTDTQYF. CDR3 coding DNA: TGTGCCAGCAGCTTGGGGGGGATTGTGGTCACAGATACGCAGTATTTT.

The chain joins TRBV5-1 to TRBJ2-5; maybe TRBD1 (6 bases). CDR1 SGHRS and CDR2 YFSETQ come from the germline V gene. The V and J ends lost 5 bases and 5 bases respectively, with 19 bases between them. The CDR3 is 15 amino acids. CDR3 coding DNA: TGCGCCAGCAGGGCGGTACAGGGAAGTCGCGAGACCCAGTACTTC. Translating gives CASRAVQGSRETQYF.

Only one count was recorded for this clone. J is TRBJ1-5 and V is TRBV4-2; TRBD1 agrees at 7 bases. This CDR3 spans 17 amino acids. After removal of 1 base from V and 0 bases from J, the junction contained 6 bases not matched to a gene. Germline V CDR1 and CDR2: LGHNA, YNFKEQ. DNA for the CDR3: TGTGCCAGCAGCCAAGGACAGGGCGGAGGTAGCAATCAGCCCCAGCATTTT. It translates to CASSQGQGGGSNQPQHF.

The gene calls are TRBV6-2 or TRBV6-3 and TRBJ2-1; weak D call: TRBD1 (5 bases). The V gene's germline CDR1 is MNHEY and CDR2 SVGEGT. V lost 3 bases to trimming and J lost 7 bases, with 10 bases between them. This CDR3 is 13 amino acids long. Here the CDR3 DNA reads TGTGCCAGCAGTTATTCCAACAGGAATGAGCAGTTCTTC. The encoded protein is CASSYSNRNEQFF.

This chain connects TRBV30 to TRBJ2-4; 7 bases line up with TRBD1. Germline V gives CDR1 GTSNPN, CDR2 SVGIG (reference sequence). Unmatched junction bases numbered 0, after V lost 1 base and J lost 3 bases. The CDR3 contains 13 residues. CDR3 DNA sequence: TGTGCCTGGAGTGGGACAGGCAAAAACATTCAGTACTTC. This translates into CAWSGTGKNIQYF.

The gene calls are TRBV5-8 and TRBJ1-2, with D possibly matching TRBD1 (5 bases). Germline V gene sequence: CDR1 SGHTS, CDR2 YDEGEE. V was shortened by 2 bases and J by 5 bases, with 10 bases between the two germline ends. There are 13 residues in the CDR3. The chain's CDR3 is CASSFPGTYGYTF. CDR3 DNA: TGTGCCAGCAGCTTCCCGGGGACTTATGGCTACACCTTC.

The chain carries TRBV10-3 and TRBJ2-7; 7 nucleotides match TRBD2. V trimming: 3 bases; J trimming: 5 bases; junction bases outside the gene matches: 7. The CDR3 totals 14 residues. Per the germline V gene, CDR1 is ENHRY and CDR2 is SYGVKD. CDR3 in amino acids: CAISDPLGGNEQYF. CDR3 DNA: TGTGCCATCAGTGATCCCCTGGGAGGGAACGAGCAGTACTTC.